A single sample gave rise to the 7 T cell receptor beta chains below, sequenced in a study of blood T cell repertoires in COVID-19. Clones were sequenced by immunoSEQ multiplex PCR, and TCRdb holds only the in-frame ones, with some missing. The sample holds about 100,000 clones, about 86% seen once. The sequencing input was peripheral blood. The source of these receptors is an elderly man with acute or convalescent COVID-19.

The chain has TRBV29-1 and TRBJ2-5; 10 nucleotides agree with TRBD1. V lost 7 bases to trimming and J lost 5 bases; unmatched junction nucleotides: 10. The CDR3 has 14 residues. CDR1 and CDR2 (germline): SQVTM, ANQGSEA. The DNA of the CDR3 is TGCAGCGCCGAGGACAGGGGGGAATGGGAGACCCAGTACTTC. Its translation: CSAEDRGEWETQYF.

Comments on this clone: A junction boundary mismatches the germline segment, possibly from a read error. The chain joins TRBV3-1 (or the pseudogene TRBV3-2) to TRBJ2-2, with 12 bases identical to TRBD1. The CDR3 covers 15 residues. The germline V gene has CDR1 LGHDT and CDR2 YNNKEL (reference sequence). CDR3 in amino acids: CASSQDGTGGGKLFF. CDR3 DNA: TGTGCCAGCAGCCAAGATGGGACAGGGGGCGGGAAGCTGTTTTTT.

The V call is TRBV5-1, the J call TRBJ1-2; 12 bases map to TRBD1. Germline loops: CDR1 SGHRS, CDR2 YFSETQ. Trimming cost V 4 bases and J 3 bases; bases outside gene matches: 4. This CDR3 comprises 15 residues. The CDR3 protein is CASSPGTGGDYGYTF. In DNA, the CDR3 is TGCGCCAGCAGCCCGGGGACAGGGGGCGACTATGGCTACACCTTC.

This chain joins TRBV7-2 and TRBJ2-5; 8 bases align to TRBD1. The trim removed 2 bases at V and 5 bases at J, leaving 10 bases unmatched. Per the germline V gene, CDR1 is SGHTA and CDR2 is FQGNSA. The CDR3 length is 16 residues. CDR3 region: CASSLRTGRIRETQYF. In DNA, the CDR3 is TGTGCCAGCAGCTTACGGACAGGGCGCATTAGGGAGACCCAGTACTTC.

The rearrangement uses TRBV11-1 and TRBJ2-1; D gene uncertain. CDR1 is SGHAT, CDR2 FQDESV, per germline (reference sequence). CDR3 length: 14 residues. V shed 5 bases and J shed 0 bases, with 8 bases lying between them. In DNA, the CDR3 is TGTGCCAGCAGCCGGTTTGACTCCTACAATGAGCAGTTCTTC. Its translation: CASSRFDSYNEQFF. The full variable domain, rest sourced from reference TRBV11-1 and TRBJ2-1, is EAEVAQSPRYKITEKSQAVAFWCDPISGHATLYWYRQILGQGPELLVQFQDESVVDDSQLPKDRFSAERLKGVDSTLKIQPAELGDSAMYLCASSRFDSYNEQFFGPGTRLTVL.

This rearrangement joins TRBV7-2 to TRBJ2-7; unclear D gene. This CDR3 comprises 14 residues. V lost 1 base to trimming and J lost 2 bases, with 9 bases between them. CDR1 SGHTA and CDR2 FQGNSA come from the germline V gene. CDR3 in DNA: TGTGCCAGCAGCTTAGGACGAGGCCCCTACGAGCAGTACTTC. Its translation is CASSLGRGPYEQYF.

V gene TRBV27 combines with J gene TRBJ1-2, with 7 bases that match TRBD1. V lost 5 bases and J lost 5; bases outside the gene matches: 8. CDR1 MNHEY and CDR2 SMNVEV come from the germline V gene (reference sequence). This CDR3 spans 14 amino acids. The CDR3 reads CASSPGWDSYGYTF. CDR3 DNA: TGTGCCAGCAGTCCGGGATGGGACAGTTATGGCTACACCTTC.